This T cell receptor beta chain appears in the sequencing data of a study of T cell repertoires in cytomegalovirus infection. For the study at large: Carrying CMV and the relevant HLA type showed in public TCR beta signatures.

Trimming removed 5 bases at V and 4 bases at J, with 18 bases between. CDR1 is SGHTA, CDR2 FQGNSA, per germline. This CDR3 is built from 15 residues. Using its own MiXCR run on the reads, TCRdb lists one record per CDR3 protein. The sample consists of roughly 990,000 distinct CDR3 sequences, approximately 32% of them appearing once. Broader study findings: People with CMV and the relevant HLA were identified by cumulative public TCR beta family frequency. Dominant in the ex vivo response were TCR beta clonotypes restricted by HLA-C and specific for CMV.

This clonotype was recorded at least ten times. Its antigen is currently unknown. This TCR was recovered from a human donor in good health (CMV status not recorded). Some clones in this sample may be carry-over from other donors' samples. Here the sequenced sample was cultured CD8+ T cells from PBMCs, taken from culture after CMV antigen stimulation. This chain links TRBV7-2 with TRBJ2-7, with D possibly TRBD2 on 6 matching bases. CDR3 in amino acids: CASSRRPWGDYEQYF. The CDR3 coding sequence is TGTGCCAGCAGCCGAAGACCGTGGGGGGATTACGAGCAGTACTTC.